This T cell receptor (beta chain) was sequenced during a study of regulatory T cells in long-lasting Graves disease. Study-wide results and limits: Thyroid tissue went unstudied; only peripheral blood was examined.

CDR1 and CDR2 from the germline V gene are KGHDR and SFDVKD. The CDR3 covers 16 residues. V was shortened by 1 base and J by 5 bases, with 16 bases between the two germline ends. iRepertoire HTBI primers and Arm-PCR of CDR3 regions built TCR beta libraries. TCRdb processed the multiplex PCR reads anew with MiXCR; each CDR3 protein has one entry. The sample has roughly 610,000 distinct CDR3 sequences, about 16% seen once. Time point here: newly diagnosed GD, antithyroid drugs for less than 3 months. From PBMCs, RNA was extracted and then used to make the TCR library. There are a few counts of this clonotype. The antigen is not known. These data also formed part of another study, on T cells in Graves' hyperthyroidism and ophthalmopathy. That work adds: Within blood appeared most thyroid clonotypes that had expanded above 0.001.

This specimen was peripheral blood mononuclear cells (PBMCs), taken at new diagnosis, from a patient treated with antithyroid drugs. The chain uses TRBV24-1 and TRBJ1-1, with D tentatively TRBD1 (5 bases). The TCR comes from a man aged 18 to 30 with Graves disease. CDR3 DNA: TGTGCCACCAGTGATTTAGTTCCCCCCCGGGGGACTGAAGCTTTCTTT. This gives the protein CATSDLVPPRGTEAFF.